The next 8 T cell receptor beta chains were all read from a single sample in a study of T cells in Graves' hyperthyroidism and ophthalmopathy. TCR beta CDR3 regions were amplified from RNA. Initially, a first-round RT-PCR of the TCR CDR3 employed the HTBI primer set. TCRdb independently ran MiXCR on the multiplex PCR reads; one entry per CDR3 protein. Of around 690,000 distinct CDR3 sequences listed, 15% to 20% were seen once; the top ten hold around a sixth. What was sequenced was blood. The source is a man in his fifties with Graves' hyperthyroidism.

This clonotype has at least ten counts. This chain joins TRBV11-2 and TRBJ2-6; D unresolved. V lost 6 bases to trimming and J lost 0 bases, with 12 bases between them. This CDR3 is 16 amino acids long. The germline CDR1 and CDR2 sequences are SGHAT and FQNNGV. The CDR3: CASRPPAHSGANVLTF. Written as DNA, the CDR3 is TGTGCCAGCAGACCCCCAGCGCACTCTGGGGCCAACGTCCTGACTTTC. Full variable domain (remainder filled in from reference TRBV11-2 and TRBJ2-6): EAGVAQSPRYKIIEKRQSVAFWCNPISGHATLYWYQQILGQGPKLLIQFQNNGVVDDSQLPKDRFSAERLKGVDSTLKIQPAKLEDSAVYLCASRPPAHSGANVLTFGAGSRLTVL.

This clonotype was picked up a small number of times. The gene calls are TRBV7-9 and TRBJ1-6, with TRBD1 as a possible D gene (5 bases). Germline V CDR1 and CDR2: SEHNR, FQNEAQ (reference sequence). V lost 7 bases and J 5 bases, leaving 15 bases between the germline ends. The length of the CDR3 is 15 residues. The CDR3 DNA sequence: TGTGCCAGCACCCCAACCGTCAGGGATAATTCACCCCTCCACTTT. As protein: CASTPTVRDNSPLHF.

This clonotype was seen many times. This chain connects TRBV13 to TRBJ2-5; D is unresolved. Between the trimmed V and J ends, which lost 3 bases and 1 base, there was a span of 6 bases. Germline V gene lookup returns CDR1 PRHDT and CDR2 FYEKMQ (reference sequence). The CDR3 is made up of 13 amino acids. CDR3 in amino acids: CASSLRIQETQYF. In DNA form, the CDR3 reads TGTGCCAGCAGCTTGCGAATCCAAGAGACCCAGTACTTC.

This clonotype has ten or more counts. The V call is TRBV5-1, the J call TRBJ1-1, with D unclear. V was clipped by 2 bases and J by 4 bases, with 18 bases between them. Germline CDR1 reads SGHRS; CDR2 reads YFSETQ. The length of the CDR3 is 16 residues. CDR3 loop: CASSFQTTNRGTEAFF. CDR3 DNA: TGCGCCAGCAGCTTTCAGACCACAAACAGAGGCACTGAAGCTTTCTTT.

This clonotype was counted at least ten times. CDR3 bases: TGTGCCTCGGGAGCGGGGAGCTCCTACAATGAGCAGTTCTTC. It codes for CASGAGSSYNEQFF. The rearrangement links TRBV30 to TRBJ2-1; 7 positions match TRBD2. The CDR3 is made up of 14 amino acids. CDR1 is GTSNPN and CDR2 is SVGIG in the germline V gene (reference sequence). The J segment lost 0 bases and the V segment lost 7 bases, leaving 6 bases of the junction unmatched. Full variable domain (remainder filled in from reference TRBV30 and TRBJ2-1): SQTIHQWPATLVQPVGSPLSLECTVEGTSNPNLYWYRQAAGRGLQLLFYSVGIGQISSEVPQNLSASRPQDRQFILSSKKLLLSDSGFYLCASGAGSSYNEQFFGPGTRLTVL.

V is TRBV20-1 and J is TRBJ1-2; maybe TRBD1 (5 bases). In germline, CDR1 is DFQATT, CDR2 SNEGSKA (reference sequence). V lost 0 bases, J lost 6 bases, and 14 bases lay in between. CDR3 size: 14 residues. CDR3 bases: TGCAGTGCTAGAGATCGGGACTGGACGAATGGCTACACCTTC. It encodes CSARDRDWTNGYTF.

This clonotype has more than one count but fewer than ten. The rearrangement uses TRBV5-1 and TRBJ2-6, with D perhaps matching TRBD1 or TRBD2 (6 bases each). Germline lookup yields CDR1 SGHRS and CDR2 YFSETQ. There are 18 residues in the CDR3. Trimming left V 4 bases short and J 1 base short, with 18 bases between. The CDR3 sequence is CASSPSFPGASGANVLTF. CDR3 sequence (DNA): TGCGCCAGCAGCCCCTCGTTTCCGGGGGCGTCTGGGGCCAACGTCCTGACTTTC. The entire variable domain, with the rest obtained from reference TRBV5-1 and TRBJ2-6, is as follows: KAGVTQTPRYLIKTRGQQVTLSCSPISGHRSVSWYQQTPGQGLQFLFEYFSETQRNKGNFPGRFSGRQFSNSRSEMNVSTLELGDSALYLCASSPSFPGASGANVLTFGAGSRLTVL.

This clonotype was counted at least ten times. The rearrangement uses TRBV7-2 and TRBJ1-6; 8 nucleotides match TRBD1. This CDR3 contains 16 residues. With V trimmed by 5 bases and J by 10 bases, 13 bases remained unmatched. Germline-derived CDR1 and CDR2 are SGHTA and FQGNSA. The CDR3 DNA reads TGTGCCAGCAGCCAATCGATTGACAGGGGTCGGTCACCCCTCCACTTT. This translates into CASSQSIDRGRSPLHF.